This T cell receptor (beta chain) was captured in a study of vaccination effects on CD4 cells after COVID-19. The CDR3 loop spans 12 amino acids. CDR1 is MNHEY, CDR2 SVGAGI, per germline. With 4 bases clipped from V and 13 bases from J, the junction kept 9 bases outside the gene matches. Only in-frame clones appear in the TCRdb table, and some are missing; sequencing was by immunoSEQ multiplex PCR. The sample contains tens of thousands of clones, around 72% of which appear only once. This clone was seen more than once but under ten times. Its matching antigen is unknown. With the ViraFEST assay, the study expanded antigen-specific CD4+ T cells using viral peptide pools, then sequenced them. On day 10 of culture, CD4+ T cells were separated out. Between March and December 2020, the person had a SARS-CoV-2 infection that PCR confirmed.

Sequencing was performed on CD4+ T cells from PBMCs cultured with HCoV-NL63 spike peptides, taken before COVID-19 vaccination. This TCR was sampled from a human donor who had a prior SARS-CoV-2 infection. The chain uses TRBV6-5 and TRBJ1-2; TRBD1 agrees at 7 bases. This CDR3 reads CASSLRQGPFTF. The CDR3 DNA reads TGTGCCAGCAGTTTAAGACAGGGACCCTTCACCTTC.